This T cell receptor beta chain is drawn from a study of identical twins. Whole-study results and caveats: Because invariant MAIT and iNKT cells could be present, zero-insertion analyses could be partly confounded.

Template switching added a universal primer site; cDNA carried unique molecular identifiers. TCRdb analysed the 5' RACE reads with MiXCR anew, one entry per CDR3 protein. Of about 890,000 distinct CDR3 sequences in the sample, 9% to 15% were seen once. A word on this clonotype: The antigen is unknown.

Germline V lookup: CDR1 MNHNS, CDR2 SASEGT. This CDR3 has 13 amino acids. The J segment lost 8 bases and the V segment lost 7 bases, leaving 10 bases of the junction unmatched. These data were likewise used in another study, on yellow fever vaccine responses in identical twins. In that study: Twins reportedly mounted vaccine T cell responses that seemed partly convergent, partly personalized.

The material sequenced was PBMCs. This sequence originates from a woman between 18 and 29 years old in good health. The V call is TRBV6-1, the J call TRBJ1-1, with 7 bases aligning to TRBD1. As DNA, the CDR3 is TGTGCCAGCACCCCAGGGGGGGGTCGAGAAGCTTTCTTT. Amino acids: CASTPGGGREAFF.